This T cell receptor beta chain derives from a study of shared clonotypes between healthy human individuals. Per the germline V gene, CDR1 is SNHLY and CDR2 is FYNNEI. This CDR3 contains 16 residues. Generated by immunoSEQ multiplex PCR, the TCRdb table keeps only in-frame clones and is missing some. The table lists approximately 510,000 clones, 70% to 80% of them singletons. Extraction of genomic DNA in unsorted samples used roughly 100 million PBMCs. For this clone: A junction end diverges from the germline sequence, so it may reflect a read error.

The sequenced sample consisted of PBMCs. The source is a woman between 40 and 55 years old in good health. Some clones in this sample may be carry-over from other donors' samples. The chain is built from TRBV2 and TRBJ2-7, with 11 bases lining up with TRBD1. The CDR3 coding sequence is TGTGCCAGCAGGGAAGCTCCGGGACAGGGGGTGTACGAGCAGTACTTC. Translating it yields CASREAPGQGVYEQYF.